This T cell receptor (beta chain) was observed in a study of blood T cell repertoires in COVID-19. In the study overall: From the United States, Italy and Spain came samples of acute and convalescent COVID-19. The cDNA or gDNA used as material had been derived from T cells, B-cell-depleted T cells, or PBMCs.

The CDR3 runs to 15 residues. The germline CDR1 and CDR2 sequences are SGHAT and FQNNGV. V was clipped by 5 bases and J by 4 bases, with 18 bases between them. TCRdb's copy holds only in-frame clones and misses some; the assay was immunoSEQ multiplex PCR. The profile shows over 60,000 clones, roughly 89% of them singletons. Sequencing used peripheral blood. This TCR was sampled from a man older than 75 with acute or convalescent COVID-19. The chain joins TRBV11-2 to TRBJ2-7; weak D call: TRBD1 (6 bases). CDR3 sequence reads: CASSEDSQVGYEQYF. The DNA for the CDR3 is TGTGCCAGCAGCGAGGACAGCCAGGTTGGGTACGAGCAGTACTTC. The whole variable domain, filled in from reference TRBV11-2 and TRBJ2-7, reads EAGVAQSPRYKIIEKRQSVAFWCNPISGHATLYWYQQILGQGPKLLIQFQNNGVVDDSQLPKDRFSAERLKGVDSTLKIQPAKLEDSAVYLCASSEDSQVGYEQYFGPGTRLTVT.